This is a list of T cell receptor beta chains from one sample in a study of blood T cell repertoires in COVID-19. Profiled with immunoSEQ multiplex PCR; TCRdb holds only in-frame clones, not every one. The top ten hold 2.5% to 3.5% of the sample, which has 330,000 or so clones, over 75% seen once. Sequenced sample: PBMCs or T cells enriched from blood (not recorded which). Receptors originate from a woman under 40 who had recovered from COVID-19. Both conserved end residues are part of each CDR3. The order of the fields is clone size, J gene, D gene, V gene, CDR3 length, CDR3 protein, CDR3 DNA. A D gene is named only where the DNA matches it firmly. Size values are once, few and many counts, or a class for expanded clones, and some rows have none.

>.|TRBJ1-2|.|TRBV5-5|13
CASSLGGAGGYTF
TGTGCCAGCAGCCTCGGGGGGGCCGGTGGCTACACCTTC
>once|TRBJ2-3|TRBD1|TRBV14|17
CASSHPGQQIDTDTQYF
TGTGCCAGCAGCCACCCGGGACAGCAGATAGACACAGATACGCAGTATTTT
>.|TRBJ2-7|.|TRBV27|13
CASSLTGPYEQYF
TGTGCCAGCAGTTTGACAGGACCCTACGAGCAGTACTTC
>.|TRBJ2-7|TRBD1|TRBV15|14
CATSKRDSSYEQYF
TGTGCCACCAGCAAACGGGACAGCTCCTACGAGCAGTACTTC
>once|TRBJ1-1|.|TRBV7-9|12
CASSFGGDEAFF
TGTGCCAGCAGCTTTGGGGGGGATGAAGCTTTCTTT
>.|TRBJ1-3|.|TRBV7-8|14
CASSSPTSGNTIYF
TGTGCCAGCAGCTCCCCGACTTCAGGAAACACCATATATTTT
>.|TRBJ1-2|.|TRBV12-3/TRBV12-4|11
CASSSGYGYTF
TGTGCCAGCAGTTCAGGGTATGGCTACACCTTC
>few|TRBJ2-1|TRBD2|TRBV28|15
CASSPTSGSLSGKFF
TGTGCCAGCAGCCCGACTAGCGGGAGTTTATCGGGCAAGTTCTTC
>.|TRBJ1-1|.|TRBV9|14
CASSVEAGQTEAFF
TGTGCCAGCAGCGTAGAGGCAGGGCAAACTGAAGCTTTCTTT
>.|TRBJ1-4|.|TRBV20-1|10
CSALGEKLFF
TGCAGTGCCTTGGGCGAAAAACTGTTTTTT
>.|TRBJ2-5|.|TRBV12-5|13
CASGFRVRETQYF
TGTGCTAGTGGTTTTCGGGTACGAGAGACCCAGTACTTC
>few|TRBJ1-2|.|TRBV28|16
CASTFRGIHTIYGYTF
TGTGCCAGCACCTTCCGAGGGATACACACGATCTATGGCTACACCTTC
>.|TRBJ1-1|.|TRBV9|13
CATSQGMNTEAFF
TGTGCCACCTCTCAGGGGATGAACACTGAAGCTTTCTTT
>.|TRBJ2-3|.|TRBV3-1/TRBV3-2|13
CASSQDPADTQYF
TGTGCCAGCAGCCAAGATCCCGCAGATACGCAGTATTTT
>.|TRBJ1-1|.|TRBV5-5|14
CASSFLQGNTEAFF
TGTGCCAGCAGCTTTTTACAGGGGAACACTGAAGCTTTCTTT
>.|TRBJ1-3|.|TRBV6-4|14
CASPLGTPGNTIYF
TGTGCCAGCCCCCTCGGGACTCCTGGAAACACCATATATTTT
>.|TRBJ2-4|TRBD1|TRBV23-1|15
CASSQRQGAKNIQYF
TGCGCCAGCAGTCAAAGACAGGGGGCCAAAAACATTCAGTACTTC
>.|TRBJ1-1|.|TRBV5-4|15
CASSPKGGRDTEAFF
TGTGCCAGCAGCCCCAAAGGGGGTAGGGACACTGAAGCTTTCTTT
>.|TRBJ2-7|TRBD2|TRBV28|16
CASSLSAGGSSYEQYF
TGTGCCAGCAGTTTATCGGCGGGAGGGAGCTCCTACGAGCAGTACTTC
>.|TRBJ2-5|.|TRBV12-5|12
CASALEEETQYF
TGTGCTAGTGCCCTCGAGGAAGAGACCCAGTACTTC
>.|TRBJ2-1|TRBD2|TRBV20-1|15
CSASAPGLPYNEQFF
TGCAGTGCTAGTGCCCCGGGACTACCCTACAATGAGCAGTTCTTC
>.|TRBJ2-7|.|TRBV11-3|14
CASSPSAGSYEQYF
TGTGCCAGCAGCCCCTCAGCGGGTTCCTACGAGCAGTACTTC
>.|TRBJ2-7|TRBD1|TRBV12-3/TRBV12-4|12
CASRTGTSEQYF
TGTGCCAGCAGGACAGGGACAAGTGAGCAGTACTTC
>.|TRBJ1-2|.|TRBV10-3|15
CAISESNPGVYGYTF
TGTGCCATCAGTGAGTCAAATCCAGGGGTCTATGGCTACACCTTC
>.|TRBJ2-7|.|TRBV7-2|14
CASSPDRSTYEQYF
TGTGCCAGCAGTCCCGACAGGAGCACCTACGAGCAGTACTTC
>.|TRBJ1-6|TRBD1|TRBV3-1/TRBV3-2|19
CASSQRGPFSTGFRSPLHF
TGTGCCAGCAGCCAGAGGGGGCCGTTCTCGACAGGGTTTCGTTCACCCCTCCACTTT
>.|TRBJ2-3|TRBD2|TRBV5-3|20
CARSFAREGRSVPSTDTQYF
TGTGCCAGAAGCTTTGCCAGGGAGGGGCGCTCAGTCCCTAGCACAGATACGCAGTATTTT
>.|TRBJ1-1|.|TRBV5-1|14
CASESGQGFTEAFF
TGCGCCAGCGAATCAGGACAAGGGTTCACTGAAGCTTTCTTT